This TCR beta chain was captured by sequencing in a study of CD8+ T cells in alopecia areata. Documented treatment: oral pan-JAK inhibitor, 5-10 mg twice daily. Germline CDR1 and CDR2: ENHRY and SYGVKD. The CDR3 totals 13 residues. The junction had 3 bases not matched to a gene; V was cut back by 5 bases and J by 5 bases. Reverse transcription of extracted RNA yielded cDNA, which provided the sequencing template. Libraries were prepared by immunoSEQ multiplex PCR; TCRdb keeps only in-frame clonotypes and omits some of them. The sample has under 350,000 clones, roughly 60% seen once. The sample here was CD4+ T cells sorted from blood, taken at week 24, from a patient treated with tofacitinib. The rearrangement links TRBV10-3 to TRBJ2-5, with 9 bases identical to TRBD2. The receptor comes from a human donor with alopecia areata. The CDR3, as DNA: TGTGCCATCAGTCTAGCGGGGCGGGAGACCCAGTACTTC. Translated, it gives CAISLAGRETQYF.